Detailed here is one TCR beta chain. The antigen it binds to is not known. No base quality values were provided; no much bigger clone lies one nucleotide off. Clipping removes 3 bases from V and 7 bases from J, with 9 as the unmatched junction base count. The CDR3 starts with the cysteine, ends with the phenylalanine, and has 17 residues. The read is trimmed to its CDR3 DNA, 51 bases read in frame from base 1. Via the germline V gene, CDR1 is SGHVS and CDR2 FNYEAQ. Library method: the immunoSEQ multiplex PCR assay. A mixture of 60 forward primers for TCR Vbeta segments and 13 reverse primers for TCR Jbeta segments was used in the multiplex PCR. Amplification of the CDR3 region of rearranged TCR beta genes was performed with a multiplex PCR assay on genomic DNA. On the Illumina HiSeq System, the amplified TCR beta libraries were sequenced as 87-base-pair reads. In the paper's pipeline: Across the roughly 670 repertoires, a later analysis counted tens of millions of unique TCR beta chains, 9 million to 14 million of which were shared by at least two donors. A nearest-neighbor algorithm error-corrected the raw reads and collapsed the reads into unique sequences, merging closely related sequences to remove PCR and sequencing errors. CDR3 sequences were aligned to IMGT reference sequences to assign V, D and J gene segments. Each retained sequence needed at least a six-nucleotide match to both a V gene segment and a J gene segment. Rearrangements were classified as productive when the CDR3 lacked stop codons and remained in frame with V and J, and all other rearrangements were classified as non-productive. Following IMGT convention, CDR3 was defined as the stretch from the second conserved V-encoded cysteine up to the conserved J-encoded phenylalanine. The earlier analysis of more than 450 of the donors excluded sequences that lacked an unambiguous match to a single V gene segment. An earlier analysis of just under 600 of the donors called V segments functional above 56.7% productive rearrangements and segregating when the between-donor standard deviation exceeded 5%. To diagnose cytomegalovirus status from the catalog of TCR beta chain sequences, a statistical classification framework was built. In a later analysis, V and J genes were assigned by comparing TCR nucleotide sequences against IMGT/GENE-DB human TR gene sequences. The TCRdist pipeline was used in a later analysis to assign CDR3 sequences and most-parsimonious VDJ recombination scenarios. A later analysis defined each TCR beta chain by its CDR3 amino acid sequence plus V-gene family, and excluded reads lacking a unique V-gene family. In a later analysis, around 600 highly shared, low-generation-probability nucleotide sequences were removed to address suspected cross-contamination and a sequencing artifact. In a later analysis, a clonal expansion index for each public chain was calculated from normalized within-repertoire ranks of inferred template counts. In a later analysis, generation probabilities were computed using a VDJ recombination model fitted to out-of-frame rearrangements, and the results were checked against IGoR. In a later analysis, hypergeometric tests were used to score TCR-TCR, TCR-HLA and TCR-CMV co-occurrence, with a repertoire-size bias correction applied to TCR pairs. False discovery rates were estimated in a later analysis by permuting HLA or CMV assignments 20 times. In a later analysis, co-occurring TCRs were grouped using DBSCAN, with TCRdist sequence similarity added in when clustering inside HLA-allele-positive subsets. Repertoires with fewer than 30,000 or more than 120,000 public chains were left out of co-occurrence clustering, as were a handful of repertoires with anomalous nucleotide sharing. TCRdb's version of the immuneACCESS table is confined to in-frame rearrangements and falls short of the full clone set. An unresolved V gene accounts for under half of the shortfall where checked; the remainder is of unknown origin. V and J calls and clone size are copied from that table; D and trimming were computed from the DNA. The sample records 85,000 to 100,000 clones, 64% of which are singletons. Approximately 3% of the sample lies in the top ten.

The data derive from a study of cytomegalovirus exposure and HLA in healthy donors (dated by TCRdb to the late 2010s). Turning to the overall study: According to an earlier analysis of several hundred of the donors, about 170 million T cells yielded some 110 million unique TCR beta sequences and approximately 300 Gb of sequence data. To predict cytomegalovirus infection status, the study combined high-throughput TCR immunosequencing, statistical association of individual TCRs with disease status, and machine learning. Donor age, sex, ethnicity and CMV serostatus were compiled alongside the repertoire data. A later genetic analysis used genome-wide SNP genotypes for about 60% of the roughly 700 donors, treating that subset as a discovery cohort. Typing coverage varied by locus: about 620-630 donors for A, B, C, DRB1 and DQB1; under 550 for DQA1; over 600 for DPA1; roughly 450 for DPB1. Of the 300 to 450 genotyped donors, 81% were placed in the genetic ancestry cluster associated with self-reported Caucasian donors. The study used immunosequencing to profile the T cell repertoires of around 600 subjects and linked those repertoires to cytomegalovirus serostatus. The later analysis used no new phenotypic data to find candidate immune exposures, relying instead on TCR beta sequences and their occurrence across donors. Approximately 310 gigabases of sequencing data and around 88 million unique TCR sequences made up an early release that covered 500 to 650 HLA-typed donors. Along with the roughly 700-subject first cohort, a separate validation cohort of about 110 different subjects was used. An earlier analysis of about 600 of the donors used high-throughput TCR beta sequencing to judge whether each TCR beta V gene segment behaved as functional or pseudogenic. The study aimed to test whether cataloging public T cell receptors could reveal signatures of past pathogen exposure. All discovery cohort repertoires had been generated on a single sequencing platform. In a later analysis, previously published TCR beta repertoires from 500 to 750 donors were re-analyzed and high-resolution HLA genotyping was added so that TCR occurrence patterns could be studied. Among about 360 genotyped donors of the cohort, an average of approximately 230,000 unique TCR beta nucleotide sequences were sequenced per donor, about a sixth of them non-productive. Roughly 5 DR-DQ haplotypes were treated as single units for association and clustering because of strong linkage in the cohort. HLA typing included class I and class II loci at four-digit resolution. General study outcomes and caveats: In a later genetic analysis, a missense DCLRE1C variant was associated with V-gene and J-gene trimming of TCR beta chains, and the association was replicated in an independent cohort. A few of the identified cytomegalovirus-associated TCR beta chains were confirmed in vitro to be specific for cytomegalovirus antigens. Compared with equally common non-associated chains, HLA-associated TCR beta chains in a later analysis were more clonally expanded and had lower generation probabilities. In a later genetic analysis, fewer N-insertions in productive TCRs were reported among donors in an Asian-associated ancestry cluster than the roughly 640-donor mean. A later analysis found that TCR association rates varied across HLA loci, with DRB1 alleles showing the most associated TCRs and HLA-C alleles the fewest. Some IMGT-functional V segments, including TRBV6-2 and TRBV6-3, could not be told apart with the 87-base-pair reads, so those segments were excluded. At a false discovery rate of 0.05, a later analysis linked about 16,000 TCR beta sequences to specific HLA alleles. In this cohort, only TCR beta chains were sequenced, and detectable features were limited by the absence of alpha or paired-chain data. The study listed 150 to 200 TCR beta chains as associated with cytomegalovirus. Most CMV-associated TCR beta chains appeared to be HLA-restricted in a later analysis, and the HLA associations seemed to be driven largely by CMV exposure. Correlated functional status among segregating V segments might reflect linkage disequilibrium, but an unknown experimental factor could not be ruled out. The authors suggested that the approach could potentially be extended to other disease states and immunological phenotypes. Because HLA typing was missing for some donors at each locus, association tests included only the typed subset. According to a later analysis, parvovirus B19, influenza, CMV and Epstein-Barr virus appeared linked to several top co-occurrence clusters. When HLA alleles, especially DR and DQ, strongly co-occurred, TCR associations were difficult to assign to individual alleles. A further reported finding was that TCR beta sequences accurately predicted the HLA-A and HLA-B alleles for most subjects in the first cohort. Most TCR sequences were observed very rarely across donors, whereas some public TCRs were present in many individuals. For the cohort, immune exposure information was limited to CMV serostatus. A cluster of highly shared sequence variants was judged likely to represent a technical artifact of the sequencing pipeline. Because counts were too low, seventeen rarely observed V segments, including chromosome 9 orphons, were excluded from the earlier analysis of some 540 of the donors. Broadly in line with IMGT annotations, most TCR beta V segments showed up in productive rearrangements about 90% or about 30% of the time in an earlier analysis of about 500 of the donors. The classifier was reported to diagnose cytomegalovirus status with high specificity and sensitivity in both the original cohort and the validation cohort. Presence/absence analyses assumed roughly uniform sequencing depth across donors, an assumption that may not hold.

In total, 666 healthy bone marrow donors made up the cohort. All cohort members were sampled while nominally healthy, although unrecorded immune exposures were likely present. The donor tested CMV seronegative, placing the donor among the approximately 360 seronegative members of the cohort. A peripheral blood sample was collected from each donor, and TCR beta sequencing was performed on peripheral blood mononuclear cells. The Qiagen DNeasy Blood Extraction Kit was used to extract genomic DNA from the blood cell samples. The TCR sequence derives from a man aged 55 to 70 in good health and CMV-seronegative. The sequenced sample was PBMCs. The rearrangement joined TRBV7-6 to TRBJ2-2, with 12 junctional bases fitting TRBD2. The CDR3 region has the sequence CASSLILAGGRSGELFF. In nucleotides, the sequence is TGTGCCAGCAGCTTGATACTAGCGGGGGGACGGAGCGGGGAGCTGTTTTTT.